The present entry profiles one T cell receptor beta chain with its context. Its antigen remains unidentified. CDR1 SNHLY and CDR2 FYNNEI come from the germline V gene. V was shortened by 2 bases and J by 8 bases, with 7 bases between the two germline ends. The CDR3 is 13 amino acids. Unique molecular identifiers were incorporated during preparation of the TCRbeta library. From the PCR reads, TCRdb called clonotypes with MiXCR, one entry per CDR3 protein. This repertoire shows a few hundred thousand distinct CDR3 sequences, under 13% found once; its top ten account for roughly 27%. The data are from a study of T-cell reconstitution after alpha-beta-depleted transplantation in children. Notes on the study in general: From newly produced T cells came most of the T-cell counts and diversity one year after transplant. After transplant, at about two months, alpha-beta T cells were reportedly derived from several hundred expanded graft clones.

The receptor comes from a child younger than two with acute myeloid leukemia, due to receive a stem cell transplant. Sequencing was performed on PBMCs, taken before TCRalphabeta/CD19-depleted stem cell transplant. This chain links TRBV2 with TRBJ2-6; D perhaps matches TRBD1 (6 bases). The CDR3, as DNA: TGTGCCAGCAGTGAACAGGGGACCAACGTCCTGACTTTC. Translation gives CASSEQGTNVLTF.